This T cell receptor beta chain emerged from a study of blood T cell repertoires in COVID-19. Trimming pared 5 bases from V and 5 bases from J, leaving 13 bases between. This CDR3 comprises 14 residues. Germline CDR1 and CDR2: MNHEY and SMNVEV (reference sequence). Only in-frame clones appear in the TCRdb table, and some are missing; sequencing was by immunoSEQ multiplex PCR. The sample includes approximately 180,000 clones, under 80% seen only once; the top ten take about a sixth. The chain uses TRBV27 and TRBJ1-5; possible D gene TRBD1, 6 bases. The receptor comes from a woman in her forties or fifties with acute COVID-19. Material: PBMCs or T cells enriched from blood (not recorded which). The CDR3 bases are TGTGCCAGCAGTACAGGGATTGCTCATCAGCCCCAGCATTTT. Amino acids: CASSTGIAHQPQHF.